What follows describes a single TCR beta chain. This sample is part of a study of a mutant IDH1 vaccine in newly diagnosed glioma. Time point specified: baseline, week 1 (first vaccination visit). Treatment denoted: pre-vaccination baseline after standard-of-care therapy. Germline values: CDR1 MGHRA, CDR2 YSYEKL. The length of the CDR3 is 16 residues. V trimming: 0 bases; J trimming: 5 bases; junction bases outside the gene matches: 5. Using immunoSEQ multiplex PCR, the repertoire was profiled, and TCRdb retains in-frame clones only, with some absent. In the table there are tens of thousands of clones, roughly 90% of which are singletons.

The V call is TRBV4-1, the J call TRBJ2-2, with 8 positions matching TRBD1. The TCR comes from a middle-aged man with glioma. The specimen comprised PBMCs, sampled from a glioma patient treated with radiotherapy, temozolomide or both. Here the CDR3 reads CASSQDGQGRTGELFF. The CDR3, as DNA: TGCGCCAGCAGCCAAGATGGACAGGGAAGAACCGGGGAGCTGTTTTTT.